The 9 T cell receptor beta chains listed next were all sequenced from one sample in a study of T cell changes during pregnancy in multiple sclerosis. Only in-frame clones appear in the TCRdb table, and some are missing; sequencing was by immunoSEQ multiplex PCR. The sample yields 70,000 to 80,000 clones, approximately 90% seen once. Sequencing was performed on peripheral blood, taken before pregnancy. The receptors here all came from a female donor with multiple sclerosis, enrolled in a pregnancy study.

The chain has TRBV7-2 and TRBJ1-2; TRBD1 aligns across 7 bases. V trimming: 8 bases; J trimming: 1 base; junction bases outside the gene matches: 7. The CDR3 extends over 14 amino acids. CDR1 SGHTA and CDR2 FQGNSA come from the germline V gene. The CDR3 DNA reads TGTGCCAGCCGCCTGACAGGGCTTAACTATGGCTACACCTTC. Protein: CASRLTGLNYGYTF.

The CDR3 DNA is TGTGCCAGCAGCCTCTTTTCTTCGGCGGGAGCCACCTACGAGCAGTACTTC. As protein: CASSLFSSAGATYEQYF. V usage is TRBV11-2 and J usage is TRBJ2-7, with 7 bases lining up with TRBD2. The CDR3 is made up of 17 amino acids. The ends lost 5 bases at V and 2 bases at J; junction bases unmatched: 15. The germline CDR1 and CDR2 sequences are SGHAT and FQNNGV.

The chain links TRBV7-6 to TRBJ2-3, with D possibly being TRBD2 (5 bases). CDR1 and CDR2 from the germline V gene are SGHVS and FNYEAQ. The CDR3 sequence is 14 residues long. V lost 1 base to trimming and J lost 2 bases, with 7 bases between them. CDR3 DNA sequence: TGTGCCAGCAGCTTAGAAGCGGACACAGATACGCAGTATTTT. This encodes CASSLEADTDTQYF.

The rearrangement joins TRBV5-6 to TRBJ1-5; 8 nucleotides match TRBD1. CDR3 length: 13 amino acids. V gave up 4 bases and J gave up 7 bases; unmatched junction bases: 4. The germline V gene has CDR1 SGHDT and CDR2 YYEEEE. CDR3 nucleotides: TGTGCCAGCAGCCGTGGACAGGGCCAGCCCCAGCATTTT. Translated, it gives CASSRGQGQPQHF.

The rearrangement uses TRBV27 and TRBJ2-6; 7 nucleotides agree with TRBD1. Trimming took 4 bases from V and 0 from J; bases not matched to a gene: 12. Looked up from germline, CDR1 is MNHEY and CDR2 is SMNVEV (reference sequence). CDR3 size: 19 residues. CDR3 in DNA: TGTGCCAGCAGTTCTCCCTCAGGGGGTGGATTCTCTGGGGCCAACGTCCTGACTTTC. This sequence encodes CASSSPSGGGFSGANVLTF. Full variable domain (missing parts from reference TRBV27 and TRBJ2-6): EAQVTQNPRYLITVTGKKLTVTCSQNMNHEYMSWYRQDPGLGLRQIYYSMNVEVTDKGDVPEGYKVSRKEKRNFPLILESPSPNQTSLYFCASSSPSGGGFSGANVLTFGAGSRLTVL.

The chain joins TRBV5-6 to TRBJ2-2; the D gene is possibly TRBD2 (5 bases). Per germline, CDR1 SGHDT and CDR2 YYEEEE. V was clipped by 4 bases and J by 7 bases, with 11 bases between them. This CDR3 has 13 residues. The CDR3 nucleotides read TGTGCCAGCAGCCGAGGGAGTTACGGGGAGCTGTTTTTT. Protein: CASSRGSYGELFF.

The chain carries TRBV30 and TRBJ1-3; 8 nucleotides agree with TRBD1. Germline CDR1 and CDR2: GTSNPN and SVGIG (reference sequence). CDR3 length equals 14 residues. Losses at the gene ends were 8 bases for V and 2 bases for J; bases not matched to a gene: 8. CDR3 loop: CAVSWTGTGNTIYF. For the CDR3, the DNA is TGTGCCGTCTCTTGGACAGGGACTGGAAACACCATATATTTT.

This rearrangement joins TRBV6-5 to TRBJ1-5; D remains unclear. From germline, CDR1 is MNHEY and CDR2 SVGAGI. V lost 4 bases and J lost 6, with 13 bases in between. The CDR3 totals 14 residues. DNA for the CDR3: TGTGCCAGCAGTTTTCGAGAGGTTCCTCAGCCCCAGCATTTT. Translation: CASSFREVPQPQHF.

The chain recombines TRBV5-1 with TRBJ2-1, with 8 bases matching TRBD2. Germline V gene lookup returns CDR1 SGHRS and CDR2 YFSETQ. Trimming cost V 3 bases and J 5 bases; bases outside gene matches: 4. There are 14 residues in the CDR3. The CDR3 loop is CASSSRGGDNEQFF. The CDR3 DNA reads TGCGCCAGCAGCTCCCGGGGGGGGGACAATGAGCAGTTCTTC.